Sequencing of this T cell receptor beta chain was carried out in a study of memory CD4+ T cells and cytomegalovirus serostatus. Single viable CD3+CD4+CD8-CD45RO+ cells were sorted as the memory CD4+ T cells. CMV serostatus came from serum IgG against pp150, pp28, p38, p52. The assay was immunoSEQ multiplex PCR, and TCRdb's table has in-frame clones only and misses some. In the table there are about 38,000 clones, 65% to 80% of which are singletons. About this clone itself: The target antigen is unknown.

The CDR3 runs 15 residues. V was cut by 3 bases and J by 3 bases, with 14 bases left in between. Germline-derived CDR1 and CDR2 are SEHNR and FQNEAQ (reference sequence). Study-wide results and caveats: CMV serostatus prediction reached median AUC roughly 0.95, or 0.91 with US-trained model.

Sample: memory CD4+ T cells from blood. The rearrangement uses TRBV7-9 and TRBJ1-1; TRBD1 is a possible D gene (5 bases). The sequence came from an adult in good health and CMV-seropositive. DNA for the CDR3: TGTGCCAGCAGCTTGTACGCCAGGGTGGACACTGAAGCTTTCTTT. Translating it yields CASSLYARVDTEAFF.